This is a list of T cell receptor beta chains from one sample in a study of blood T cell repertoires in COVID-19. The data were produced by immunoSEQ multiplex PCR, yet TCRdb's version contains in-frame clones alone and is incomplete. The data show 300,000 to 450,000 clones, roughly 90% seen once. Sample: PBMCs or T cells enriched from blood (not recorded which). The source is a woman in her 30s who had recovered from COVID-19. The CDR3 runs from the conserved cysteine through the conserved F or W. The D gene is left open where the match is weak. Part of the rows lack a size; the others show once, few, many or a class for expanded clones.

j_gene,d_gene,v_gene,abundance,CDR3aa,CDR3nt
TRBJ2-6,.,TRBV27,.,CASSPRLTSGANVLTF,TGTGCCAGCAGTCCGAGACTGACCTCTGGGGCCAACGTCCTGACTTTC
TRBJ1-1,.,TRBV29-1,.,CSVGRGNTEAFF,TGCAGCGTTGGCAGGGGAAACACTGAAGCTTTCTTT
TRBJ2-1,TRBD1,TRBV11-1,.,CASSFFQGDNEQFF,TGTGCCAGCAGCTTTTTTCAGGGGGACAATGAGCAGTTCTTC
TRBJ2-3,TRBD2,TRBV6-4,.,CASSLLAGGTDTQYF,TGTGCCAGCAGCCTCCTAGCGGGGGGCACAGATACGCAGTATTTT
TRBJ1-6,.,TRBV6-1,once,CASSEEAGFGYASPLHF,TGTGCCAGCAGTGAAGAGGCAGGGTTCGGGTACGCTTCACCCCTCCACTTT
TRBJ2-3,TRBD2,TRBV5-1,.,CASSGTGTSRGTDTQYF,TGCGCCAGCAGCGGGACCGGGACTAGCAGAGGCACAGATACGCAGTATTTT
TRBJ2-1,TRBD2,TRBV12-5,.,CASGLVLGLSGGAYNEQFF,TGTGCTAGTGGTTTGGTACTGGGTCTGAGCGGGGGGGCCTACAATGAGCAGTTCTTC
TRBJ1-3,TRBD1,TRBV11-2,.,CASRTNRGLSGNTIYF,TGTGCCAGCAGAACGAACAGGGGCTTGTCAGGAAACACCATATATTTT
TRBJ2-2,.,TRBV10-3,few,CAISPPLVTGLTGELFF,TGTGCCATCAGCCCACCCCTTGTGACAGGCCTCACCGGGGAGCTGTTTTTT
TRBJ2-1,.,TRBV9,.,CASSVDQMDEQFF,TGTGCCAGCAGCGTAGACCAGATGGATGAGCAGTTCTTC